These 7 T cell receptor beta chains were sequenced from one sample in a study of T cell repertoires in cytomegalovirus infection. One entry per CDR3 protein, called by TCRdb with MiXCR from the reads. The sample has approximately 750,000 distinct CDR3 sequences, under 40% seen once. Sequenced material: PBMCs. All receptors come from a human donor in good health (CMV status not recorded). Some clones in this sample may be carry-over from other donors' samples.

This clonotype was detected a few times. The rearrangement uses TRBV19 and TRBJ1-1, with D hard to call. Germline CDR1 is LNHDA and CDR2 is SQIVND (reference sequence). There are 14 residues in the CDR3. V was cut by 5 bases and J by 1 base, with 11 bases left in between. CDR3 sequence: CASSFDEKNTEAFF. The CDR3 region has the DNA TGTGCCAGTAGTTTCGATGAAAAGAACACTGAAGCTTTCTTT.

The rearrangement uses TRBV28 and TRBJ2-7, with 9 bases matching TRBD2. Unmatched junction bases numbered 10, after V lost 4 bases and J lost 0 bases. Germline assignment: CDR1 MDHEN and CDR2 SYDVKM. This CDR3 spans 17 amino acids. In DNA, the CDR3 is TGTGCCAGCAGTTCACTACCGTATAGCGGGAGCTCCTACGAGCAGTACTTC. Translating it yields CASSSLPYSGSSYEQYF.

The chain combines TRBV6-5 with TRBJ1-1; D call uncertain. The CDR3 has 15 residues. V gave up 0 bases and J gave up 1 base, with 9 bases separating them. Per the germline V gene, CDR1 is MNHEY and CDR2 is SVGAGI. The CDR3 coding sequence is TGTGCCAGCAGTTACTCGCTGTCTGAGAACACTGAAGCTTTCTTT. The encoded protein is CASSYSLSENTEAFF.

This clonotype has only a few counts. The chain combines TRBV14 with TRBJ1-1; D unresolved. The CDR3 length is 15 residues. V lost 4 bases and J 1 base, leaving 13 bases between the germline ends. CDR1 SGHDN and CDR2 FVKESK come from the germline V gene. Written as DNA, the CDR3 is TGTGCCAGCAGCCTCCGGGTTTGGGGGAACACTGAAGCTTTCTTT. It codes for CASSLRVWGNTEAFF. The complete variable domain, with remaining parts taken from reference TRBV14 and TRBJ1-1, reads EAGVTQFPSHSVIEKGQTVTLRCDPISGHDNLYWYRRVMGKEIKFLLHFVKESKQDESGMPNNRFLAERTGGTYSTLKVQPAELEDSGVYFCASSLRVWGNTEAFFGQGTRLTVV.

The chain employs TRBV15 and TRBJ2-5; TRBD2 matches 7 bases. The CDR3 loop spans 12 amino acids. V gave up 8 bases and J gave up 6 bases; unmatched junction bases: 6. The germline V gene has CDR1 LNHNV and CDR2 YYDKDF (reference sequence). In DNA form, the CDR3 reads TGTGCCACCTTGGGGGGGACGAAGACCCAGTACTTC. As protein: CATLGGTKTQYF.

The chain has TRBV7-8 and TRBJ2-3; no clear D. Germline-derived CDR1 and CDR2 are SGHVS and FQNEAQ. The CDR3 is 10 residues long. The V end lost 5 bases, the J end lost 6 bases, and 3 bases lay between the germline ends. The CDR3 DNA follows: TGTGCCAGCAGCCGGGATACGCAGTATTTT. Translated, it gives CASSRDTQYF.

This rearrangement joins TRBV7-3 to TRBJ1-6; no reliable D call. The V gene's germline CDR1 is SGHTA and CDR2 FQGTGA. Trimming left V 2 bases short and J 6 bases short, with 8 bases between. This CDR3 has 14 amino acids. This chain's CDR3 is CASSLASFNSPLHF. The DNA of the CDR3 is TGTGCCAGCAGCTTAGCGAGCTTTAATTCACCCCTCCACTTT.